The 29 T cell receptor beta chains reported below all come from one sample, sequenced in a study of OX40 agonist ivuxolimab in advanced cancers. Produced via immunoSEQ multiplex PCR; TCRdb's table is partial and in-frame only. The sample has tens of thousands of clones; 87% are singletons. The input for sequencing was CD4+ or CD8+ T cells sorted from blood, taken in a trial of the OX40 agonist ivuxolimab. The receptor source for this set is an adult with an advanced solid tumor such as melanoma, head and neck, liver or kidney cancer.

The chain uses TRBV10-3 and TRBJ2-5, with D unresolved. The DNA end is more similar to TRBJ2-7, so the J call may be wrong. In germline, CDR1 is ENHRY, CDR2 SYGVKD. The CDR3 has 15 residues. This CDR3 is CAISEFELRSYEQYF. CDR3 bases: TGTGCCATCAGTGAATTCGAGCTACGGTCCTACGAGCAGTACTTC.

The V call is TRBV27, the J call TRBJ2-7, with 9 bases identical to TRBD1. CDR3 length: 12 residues. V lost 6 bases and J lost 6; bases outside the gene matches: 3. In germline, CDR1 is MNHEY, CDR2 SMNVEV (reference sequence). Here the CDR3 reads CASSGTGPEQYF. CDR3 sequence (DNA): TGTGCCAGCAGCGGGACAGGGCCCGAGCAGTACTTC.

In this sample, this clone turned up once. This chain uses TRBV19 with TRBJ2-1; either TRBD1 or TRBD2 may fit D (5 bases each). Germline CDR1 LNHDA, CDR2 SQIVND (reference sequence). V shed 1 base and J shed 9 bases, with 16 bases lying between them. The CDR3 totals 15 residues. The CDR3 DNA reads TGTGCCAGTAGTATAGTTTCGAGGGGCCAAGGTGAGCAGTTCTTC. It codes for CASSIVSRGQGEQFF.

The chain combines TRBV29-1 with TRBJ2-1, with D perhaps TRBD2 (6 bases). The V gene's germline CDR1 is SQVTM and CDR2 ANQGSEA. The CDR3 extends over 12 amino acids. Trimming took off 5 bases at V and 9 bases at J, with 14 bases between the two ends. The CDR3 reads CSVTKGGAEQFF. The CDR3 nucleotides read TGCAGCGTTACAAAGGGCGGGGCTGAGCAGTTCTTC.

The J gene is TRBJ2-3, the V gene TRBV7-3; 14 nucleotides match TRBD2. CDR1 and CDR2 from the germline V gene are SGHTA and FQGTGA. Trimming at V came to 1 base and at J to 2 bases, leaving 11 bases not matched to a gene. This CDR3 contains 20 residues. As DNA, the CDR3 is TGTGCCAGCAGCTTAAGAGGGACTAGCGGGAGAGGCTTAATCACAGATACGCAGTATTTT. It is translated as CASSLRGTSGRGLITDTQYF.

This clone was seen a handful of times. J is TRBJ2-1 and V is TRBV4-2, with TRBD2 matching 9 bases. Germline CDR1 is LGHNA and CDR2 is YNFKEQ. The CDR3 sequence is 16 residues long. The V gene end was trimmed by 2 bases and the J gene end by 7 bases; junction bases not matched to a gene: 9. The CDR3 reads CASSQFSGSSPNEQFF. The CDR3 DNA reads TGTGCCAGCAGCCAATTTAGCGGGAGCAGCCCTAATGAGCAGTTCTTC.

The chain employs TRBV7-9 and TRBJ2-1; TRBD1 aligns across 8 bases. Germline CDR1 SEHNR, CDR2 FQNEAQ (reference sequence). The V segment lost 1 base and the J segment 5 bases; nucleotides outside the gene matches: 13. The CDR3 is 18 amino acids. The chain's CDR3 is CASSLGLARTGRNNEQFF. As DNA, the CDR3 is TGTGCCAGCAGCTTAGGATTGGCGAGGACAGGGCGGAACAATGAGCAGTTCTTC.

The chain joins TRBV27 to TRBJ1-1; maybe TRBD1 (5 bases). Germline V CDR1 and CDR2: MNHEY, SMNVEV (reference sequence). The ends were cut back, 2 bases at V and 1 base at J, with 14 bases in the middle. This CDR3 region has 16 residues. The CDR3 DNA follows: TGTGCCAGCAGTTTAGAAGGGGCTCTAGGGAACACTGAAGCTTTCTTT. It specifies CASSLEGALGNTEAFF.

V is TRBV7-9 and J is TRBJ1-2; D remains ambiguous. Trimming pared 5 bases from V and 6 bases from J, leaving 19 bases between. Germline CDR1 reads SEHNR; CDR2 reads FQNEAQ (reference sequence). The CDR3 spans 15 residues. This CDR3 reads CASSPESLGWDGYTF. In nucleotides, the CDR3 is TGTGCCAGCAGCCCAGAAAGCTTAGGGTGGGATGGCTACACCTTC.

V is TRBV7-6 and J is TRBJ2-1, with D unclear. Germline CDR1 and CDR2: SGHVS and FNYEAQ. Trimming left V 3 bases short and J 0 bases short, with 9 bases between. The CDR3 loop spans 15 amino acids. The CDR3 sequence is CASSFSSRSYNEQFF. The CDR3 DNA reads TGTGCCAGCAGCTTCAGCTCCCGCTCCTACAATGAGCAGTTCTTC.

The chain joins TRBV5-1 to TRBJ2-3; possibly TRBD1 for D (5 bases). This CDR3 is built from 15 residues. From germline, CDR1 is SGHRS and CDR2 YFSETQ. V was cut by 3 bases and J by 2 bases, with 13 bases left in between. CDR3 region: CASSYIDSNTDTQYF. As DNA, the CDR3 is TGCGCCAGCAGCTATATCGACAGTAACACAGATACGCAGTATTTT. Using reference TRBV5-1 and TRBJ2-3 for the parts outside the CDR3, the full variable domain is KAGVTQTPRYLIKTRGQQVTLSCSPISGHRSVSWYQQTPGQGLQFLFEYFSETQRNKGNFPGRFSGRQFSNSRSEMNVSTLELGDSALYLCASSYIDSNTDTQYFGPGTRLTVL.

This rearrangement joins TRBV5-1 to TRBJ2-3; D is unresolved. The germline CDR1 and CDR2 sequences are SGHRS and YFSETQ. Trimming removed 4 bases from V and 2 bases from J, with 11 bases in between. This CDR3 is 14 amino acids long. The CDR3 loop is CASSDRAYTDTQYF. As DNA, the CDR3 is TGCGCCAGCAGCGATCGGGCCTACACAGATACGCAGTATTTT.

The genes are TRBV10-2 and TRBJ1-1; D is unclear. Deletions cut 2 bases from V and 1 base from J, with 8 bases between. CDR3 size: 14 residues. Germline-derived CDR1 and CDR2 are WSHSY and SAAADI. The DNA of the CDR3 is TGCGCCAGCAGTGAGAGGGTCCCGAACACTGAAGCTTTCTTT. This codes for CASSERVPNTEAFF.

This chain uses TRBV5-6 with TRBJ1-2; D unclear. This CDR3 has 12 residues. From germline, CDR1 is SGHDT and CDR2 YYEEEE. Trimming removed 4 bases from V and 8 bases from J, with 12 bases in between. The CDR3 DNA is TGTGCCAGCAGCCCTTGGGGTGGCGGCTACACCTTC. It yields the protein CASSPWGGGYTF. Supplemented by reference TRBV5-6 and TRBJ1-2, the full variable domain reads DAGVTQSPTHLIKTRGQQVTLRCSPKSGHDTVSWYQQALGQGPQFIFQYYEEEERQRGNFPDRFSGHQFPNYSSELNVNALLLGDSALYLCASSPWGGGYTFGSGTRLTVV.

The V gene is TRBV28, the J gene TRBJ1-4; D is perhaps TRBD1 (6 bases). The CDR3 covers 16 residues. Germline loops: CDR1 MDHEN, CDR2 SYDVKM. The V end was cut by 2 bases, the J end by 2 bases, with 12 bases between. CDR3 DNA sequence: TGTGCCAGCAGTTTAGGATGGGGGGCTACTAATGAAAAACTGTTTTTT. This codes for CASSLGWGATNEKLFF.

The genes are TRBV6-5 and TRBJ2-3; D uncertain. The germline V gene encodes CDR1 MNHEY and CDR2 SVGAGI. V lost 6 bases to trimming and J lost 9 bases, with 16 bases between them. CDR3 size: 13 residues. This CDR3 reads CASRAPGGETQYF. The CDR3 DNA is TGTGCCAGCAGGGCCCCAGGTGGGGAAACGCAGTATTTT.

The chain recombines TRBV6-1 with TRBJ2-3; unclear D gene. The germline V gene has CDR1 MNHNS and CDR2 SASEGT. CDR3 length equals 13 residues. The V gene lost 3 bases and the J gene lost 0 bases, with 4 bases spanning the gap. The CDR3, as DNA: TGTGCCAGCAGTGAGGGCAGCACAGATACGCAGTATTTT. Encoded protein: CASSEGSTDTQYF.

The chain is built from TRBV5-6 and TRBJ2-1; 13 positions match TRBD2. The CDR3 has 16 amino acids. Looked up from germline, CDR1 is SGHDT and CDR2 is YYEEEE. Unmatched junction bases numbered 5, after V lost 3 bases and J lost 5 bases. CDR3 loop: CASSWRLAGGHNEQFF. CDR3 DNA sequence: TGTGCCAGCAGCTGGAGACTAGCGGGAGGCCACAATGAGCAGTTCTTC. Drawing the rest from reference TRBV5-6 and TRBJ2-1, the complete variable domain is DAGVTQSPTHLIKTRGQQVTLRCSPKSGHDTVSWYQQALGQGPQFIFQYYEEEERQRGNFPDRFSGHQFPNYSSELNVNALLLGDSALYLCASSWRLAGGHNEQFFGPGTRLTVL.

The table lists this clone with a count of one. The V gene is TRBV7-9, the J gene TRBJ1-6, with D tentatively TRBD1 (6 bases). CDR1 is SEHNR, CDR2 FQNEAQ, per germline (reference sequence). V was cut by 5 bases and J by 9 bases, with 14 bases left in between. This CDR3 contains 14 residues. The CDR3 is CASSQKGGGSPLHF. In nucleotides, the CDR3 is TGTGCCAGCAGCCAGAAGGGAGGGGGTTCACCCCTCCACTTT.

This chain joins TRBV18 and TRBJ1-1; 7 nucleotides line up with TRBD1. In germline, CDR1 is KGHSH, CDR2 LQKENI. J gave up 4 bases and V 6 bases, and 5 bases lay outside the gene matches. There are 13 residues in the CDR3. In nucleotides, the CDR3 is TGTGCCAGCTCGCAGACAGGGAGCACTGAAGCTTTCTTT. Its translation: CASSQTGSTEAFF.

The rearrangement joins TRBV5-4 to TRBJ2-7; TRBD1 aligns across 10 bases. The CDR3 length is 17 residues. After removal of 0 bases from V and 7 bases from J, the junction contained 13 bases not matched to a gene. Germline assignment: CDR1 SGHNT and CDR2 YYREEE (reference sequence). CDR3 coding DNA: TGTGCCAGCAGCTTGGGAGGGGCTGGGACAGGGGCTTGGGAGCAGTACTTC. Its translation: CASSLGGAGTGAWEQYF.

This chain connects TRBV5-6 to TRBJ2-6; D is uncertain. With 2 bases removed from V and 4 bases from J, the gap between germline ends came to 4 bases. The CDR3 is 13 amino acids. Germline V CDR1 and CDR2: SGHDT, YYEEEE. The CDR3 here is CASSLSGANVLTF. CDR3 in DNA: TGTGCCAGCAGCTTATCCGGGGCCAACGTCCTGACTTTC.

This clone was observed once. The J gene is TRBJ1-5, the V gene TRBV28; no clear D gene. Trimming shortened V by 0 bases and J by 7 bases, and 10 bases separated the two germline ends. The CDR3 sequence is 14 residues long. The V gene's germline CDR1 is MDHEN and CDR2 SYDVKM. In nucleotides, the CDR3 is TGTGCCAGCAGTTTATGGAGGGATGGACAGCCCCAGCATTTT. Its protein is CASSLWRDGQPQHF.

The chain couples TRBV9 to TRBJ2-2, with unresolved D. Germline V gene sequence: CDR1 SGDLS, CDR2 YYNGEE. The CDR3 is made up of 16 amino acids. Trimming took 4 bases from V and 1 from J, leaving 14 bases between them. CDR3 DNA: TGTGCCAGCAGCCCATTCCGAGGATTGAACACCGGGGAGCTGTTTTTT. Residues: CASSPFRGLNTGELFF.

This clone was seen only once. The rearrangement joins TRBV28 to TRBJ2-4, with 8 bases matching TRBD1. V trimming: 3 bases; J trimming: 0 bases; junction bases outside the gene matches: 7. This CDR3 contains 17 residues. The germline V gene encodes CDR1 MDHEN and CDR2 SYDVKM. The CDR3: CASSFPSTGVAKNIQYF. The CDR3 nucleotides are TGTGCCAGCAGTTTCCCATCGACAGGGGTAGCCAAAAACATTCAGTACTTC.

This sequence joins TRBV5-8 and TRBJ1-1; D ambiguous. The CDR3 length is 11 residues. The germline CDR1 and CDR2 sequences are SGHTS and YDEGEE. Trimming removed 4 bases at V and 8 bases at J, with 9 bases between. CDR3 loop: CASSRGREAFF. CDR3 in DNA: TGTGCCAGCAGCCGAGGGAGAGAAGCTTTCTTT.

The chain is built from TRBV6-5 and TRBJ2-2; 10 bases fit TRBD1. The CDR3 consists of 15 residues. The junction had 5 bases not matched to a gene; V was cut back by 6 bases and J by 4 bases. From germline, CDR1 is MNHEY and CDR2 SVGAGI. The CDR3 DNA follows: TGTGCCAGCAGATGGACAGGGGGGAGCACCGGGGAGCTGTTTTTT. Protein product: CASRWTGGSTGELFF.

This chain joins TRBV30 and TRBJ1-5; no clear D. Germline V CDR1 and CDR2: GTSNPN, SVGIG (reference sequence). V was pared by 4 bases and J by 2 bases, with 9 bases between. CDR3 size: 13 residues. The CDR3 here is CAWNPERNQPQHF. CDR3 DNA: TGTGCCTGGAACCCCGAGCGCAATCAGCCCCAGCATTTT.

The V call is TRBV19, the J call TRBJ1-3; perhaps TRBD1 as D (6 bases). The germline V gene encodes CDR1 LNHDA and CDR2 SQIVND (reference sequence). Trimming took 4 bases from V and 6 from J, leaving 7 bases between them. The CDR3 has 12 residues. CDR3: CASSTGANTIYF. In DNA, the CDR3 is TGTGCCAGTAGTACGGGGGCAAACACCATATATTTT.